What follows are 9 T cell receptor beta chains derived from one specimen sequenced in a study of chemoradiotherapy in HPV16-positive cancers. Assay: immunoSEQ multiplex PCR; the TCRdb copy retains only in-frame clones and omits some. Here the sample spans some 9,800 clones, about nine tenths being singletons. Here the sequenced sample was blood, taken from a patient who underwent chemoradiotherapy. Receptors originate from a human donor with HPV-associated anogenital cancer.

V and J are TRBV4-3 and TRBJ2-1, with 9 bases matching TRBD1. V was clipped by 4 bases and J by 7 bases; unmatched bases: 8. The CDR3 spans 15 residues. Germline V gives CDR1 LGHNA, CDR2 YSLEER. This CDR3 reads CASSRGTGRRNEQFF. CDR3 nucleotides: TGCGCCAGCAGCCGAGGGACAGGGAGGAGGAATGAGCAGTTCTTC.

J is TRBJ1-3 and V is TRBV7-8; D not certain. CDR1 SGHVS and CDR2 FQNEAQ come from the germline V gene. V shed 1 base and J shed 0 bases, with 7 bases lying between them. This CDR3 has 15 residues. The CDR3 loop is CASSLDPSSGNTIYF. CDR3 sequence (DNA): TGTGCCAGCAGCTTAGACCCAAGCTCTGGAAACACCATATATTTT.

The chain carries TRBV28 and TRBJ1-2; D gene uncertain. In germline, CDR1 is MDHEN, CDR2 SYDVKM. V was shortened by 3 bases and J by 8 bases, with 4 bases between the two germline ends. CDR3 length: 10 residues. Written as DNA, the CDR3 is TGTGCCAGCAGTTTGAGGGGCTACACCTTC. This sequence encodes CASSLRGYTF.

The chain uses TRBV5-1 and TRBJ1-1, with D maybe TRBD1 (5 bases). Trimming cost V 4 bases and J 10 bases, with 20 bases left between them. The CDR3 spans 14 residues. Germline-derived CDR1 and CDR2 are SGHRS and YFSETQ. CDR3: CASSISGTSPGAFF. As DNA, the CDR3 is TGCGCCAGCAGCATATCCGGGACCTCCCCGGGAGCTTTCTTT.

This chain joins TRBV5-6 and TRBJ1-2; D is possibly TRBD1 (6 bases). The germline V gene encodes CDR1 SGHDT and CDR2 YYEEEE. V gave up 0 bases and J gave up 8 bases, with 11 bases separating them. The CDR3 extends over 13 amino acids. CDR3 sequence: CASSLEGGRGYTF. The CDR3 DNA reads as TGTGCCAGCAGCTTGGAAGGGGGACGGGGCTACACCTTC.

This chain joins TRBV10-3 and TRBJ2-2; a possible D gene is TRBD2 (6 bases). Trimming stripped 11 bases from V and 6 bases from J, with 19 bases between. CDR1 and CDR2 from the germline V gene are ENHRY and SYGVKD. The CDR3 runs to 14 residues. CDR3 coding DNA: TGTGCCTCGAGCAAAGGCGGGGCAGCCGGGGAGCTGTTTTTT. This translates into CASSKGGAAGELFF.

The chain couples TRBV6-6 to TRBJ2-3; D is unresolved. V was trimmed by 6 bases and J by 4 bases, leaving 11 bases between them. The CDR3 consists of 13 residues. The germline V gene has CDR1 MNHNY and CDR2 SVGAGI (reference sequence). CDR3 sequence reads: CASSQLKSDTQYF. The CDR3 coding sequence is TGTGCCAGCAGCCAACTGAAATCAGATACGCAGTATTTT.

This chain connects TRBV2 to TRBJ1-5; TRBD1 might be the D (5 bases). Trimming took 5 bases from V and 1 from J, leaving 12 bases between them. There are 15 residues in the CDR3. Germline lookup yields CDR1 SNHLY and CDR2 FYNNEI. CDR3 protein: CASSSSGASNQPQHF. The CDR3 region has the DNA TGTGCCAGCAGTTCGTCCGGGGCCAGCAATCAGCCCCAGCATTTT.

The V gene is TRBV7-2, the J gene TRBJ1-4; the match to TRBD1 covers 7 bases. CDR1 is SGHTA and CDR2 is FQGNSA in the germline V gene. This CDR3 is 15 amino acids long. The junction had 11 bases not matched to a gene; V was cut back by 5 bases and J by 8 bases. The DNA for the CDR3 is TGTGCCAGCAGCATCCAGGGGGGCTATCGGGAAAAACTGTTTTTT. Encoded protein: CASSIQGGYREKLFF.